This TCR beta chain was sequenced for a study of shared clonotypes between healthy human individuals. Across the study: Plates per donor: three CD4 naive, three CD4 memory, two CD8 naive, one CD8 memory.

Trimming pared 4 bases from V and 1 base from J, leaving 13 bases between. Germline CDR1 and CDR2: LNHDA and SQIVND (reference sequence). The CDR3 sequence is 15 residues long. Produced via immunoSEQ multiplex PCR; TCRdb's table is partial and in-frame only. The table shows around 2.1 million clones, with around 95% occurring only once. The sample taken for sequencing was naive CD4+ T cells sorted from blood. Subset described: CD45RA+ positively selected. This receptor was identified in a man aged 18 to 30 in good health. This chain uses TRBV19 with TRBJ2-5; no firm D call. CDR3 residues: CASSRATSLQETQYF. The DNA of the CDR3 is TGTGCCAGTAGTAGGGCGACTTCCCTCCAAGAGACCCAGTACTTC. Variable domain in full (rest from reference TRBV19 and TRBJ2-5): DGGITQSPKYLFRKEGQNVTLSCEQNLNHDAMYWYRQDPGQGLRLIYYSQIVNDFQKGDIAEGYSVSREKKESFPLTVTSAQKNPTAFYLCASSRATSLQETQYFGPGTRLLVL.